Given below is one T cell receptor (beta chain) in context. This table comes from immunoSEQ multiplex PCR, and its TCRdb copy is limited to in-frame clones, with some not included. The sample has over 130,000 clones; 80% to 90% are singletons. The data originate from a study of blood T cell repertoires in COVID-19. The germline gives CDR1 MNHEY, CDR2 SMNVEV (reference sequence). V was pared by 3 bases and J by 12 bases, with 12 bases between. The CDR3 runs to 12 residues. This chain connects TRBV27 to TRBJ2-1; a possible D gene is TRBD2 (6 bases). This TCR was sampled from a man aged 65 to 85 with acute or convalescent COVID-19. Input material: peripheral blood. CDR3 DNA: TGTGCCAGCAGTTTTTCCGGGACTCCGCAGTTCTTC. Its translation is CASSFSGTPQFF.